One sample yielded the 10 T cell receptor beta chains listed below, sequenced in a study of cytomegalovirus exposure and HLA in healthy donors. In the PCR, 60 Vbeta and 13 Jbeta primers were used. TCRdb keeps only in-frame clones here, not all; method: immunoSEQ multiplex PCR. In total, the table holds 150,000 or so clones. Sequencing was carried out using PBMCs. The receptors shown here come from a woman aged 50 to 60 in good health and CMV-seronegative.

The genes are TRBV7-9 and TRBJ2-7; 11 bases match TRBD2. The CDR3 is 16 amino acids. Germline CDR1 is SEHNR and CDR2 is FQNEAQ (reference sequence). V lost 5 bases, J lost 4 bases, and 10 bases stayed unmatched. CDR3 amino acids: CASSPLAGGPPYEQYF. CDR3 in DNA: TGTGCCAGCAGCCCGCTAGCGGGGGGCCCTCCTTACGAGCAGTACTTC.

The CDR3 sequence: CAWSAGGSSYNEQFF. Here the CDR3 DNA reads TGTGCCTGGAGTGCCGGGGGGAGCTCCTACAATGAGCAGTTCTTC. This chain uses TRBV30 with TRBJ2-1; the match to TRBD2 covers 7 bases. The CDR3 is 15 residues long. Trimming removed 1 base from V and 0 bases from J; junction bases left unmatched: 3. Germline CDR1 and CDR2: GTSNPN and SVGIG (reference sequence).

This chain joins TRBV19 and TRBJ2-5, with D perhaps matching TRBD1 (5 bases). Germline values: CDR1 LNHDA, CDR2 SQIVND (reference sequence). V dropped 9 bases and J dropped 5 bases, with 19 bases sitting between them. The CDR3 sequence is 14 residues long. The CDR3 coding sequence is TGTGCCAGCGGTGGGGCGACCCCGGAGGAGACCCAGTACTTC. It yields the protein CASGGATPEETQYF.

CDR3: CATSSEITRATDTQYF. Written as DNA, the CDR3 is TGTGCCACCAGCAGCGAAATCACCAGGGCCACAGATACGCAGTATTTT. The chain joins TRBV15 to TRBJ2-3, with D possibly TRBD1 on 5 matching bases. Germline CDR1 and CDR2: LNHNV and YYDKDF (reference sequence). Trimming removed 3 bases at V and 2 bases at J, with 15 bases between. The CDR3 extends over 16 amino acids.

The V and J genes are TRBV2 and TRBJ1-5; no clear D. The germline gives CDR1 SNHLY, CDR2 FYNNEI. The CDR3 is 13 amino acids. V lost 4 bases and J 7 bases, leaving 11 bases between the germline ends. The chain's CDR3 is CASSGQSGQPQHF. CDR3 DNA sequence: TGTGCCAGCAGTGGGCAAAGCGGACAGCCCCAGCATTTT.

CDR3 in DNA: TGCGCCAGCAGCTTGGCACAGGTGGGTACTGAAGCTTTCTTT. Amino acid sequence: CASSLAQVGTEAFF. V is TRBV5-1 and J is TRBJ1-1, with D maybe TRBD1 (5 bases). From germline, CDR1 is SGHRS and CDR2 YFSETQ. V gave up 0 bases and J gave up 5 bases, with 11 bases separating them. The CDR3 extends over 14 amino acids. Using reference TRBV5-1 and TRBJ1-1 for the parts outside the CDR3, the full variable domain is KAGVTQTPRYLIKTRGQQVTLSCSPISGHRSVSWYQQTPGQGLQFLFEYFSETQRNKGNFPGRFSGRQFSNSRSEMNVSTLELGDSALYLCASSLAQVGTEAFFGQGTRLTVV.

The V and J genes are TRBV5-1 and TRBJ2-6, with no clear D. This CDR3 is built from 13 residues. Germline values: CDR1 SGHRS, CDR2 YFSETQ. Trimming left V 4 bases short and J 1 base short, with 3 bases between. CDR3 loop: CASSASGANVLTF. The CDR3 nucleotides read TGCGCCAGCAGCGCGTCTGGGGCCAACGTCCTGACTTTC.

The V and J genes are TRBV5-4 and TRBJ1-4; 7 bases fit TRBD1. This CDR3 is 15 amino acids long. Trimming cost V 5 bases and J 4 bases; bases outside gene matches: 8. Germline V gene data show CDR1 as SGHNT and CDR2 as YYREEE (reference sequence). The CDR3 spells CASSSGTELNEKLFF. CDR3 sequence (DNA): TGTGCCAGCAGTTCCGGGACAGAACTTAATGAAAAACTGTTTTTT.

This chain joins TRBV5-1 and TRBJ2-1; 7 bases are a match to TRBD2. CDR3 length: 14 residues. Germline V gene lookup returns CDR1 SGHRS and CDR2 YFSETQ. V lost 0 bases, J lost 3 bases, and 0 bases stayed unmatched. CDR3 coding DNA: TGCGCCAGCAGCTTGGGGGGGGGCTACAATGAGCAGTTCTTC. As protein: CASSLGGGYNEQFF.

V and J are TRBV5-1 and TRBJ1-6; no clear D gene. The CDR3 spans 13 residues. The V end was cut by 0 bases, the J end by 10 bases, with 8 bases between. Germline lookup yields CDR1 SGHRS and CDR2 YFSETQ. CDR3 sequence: CASSLGPGSPLHF. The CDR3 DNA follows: TGCGCCAGCAGCTTGGGTCCGGGATCACCCCTCCACTTT. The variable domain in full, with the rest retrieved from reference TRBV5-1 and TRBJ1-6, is KAGVTQTPRYLIKTRGQQVTLSCSPISGHRSVSWYQQTPGQGLQFLFEYFSETQRNKGNFPGRFSGRQFSNSRSEMNVSTLELGDSALYLCASSLGPGSPLHFGNGTRLTVT.